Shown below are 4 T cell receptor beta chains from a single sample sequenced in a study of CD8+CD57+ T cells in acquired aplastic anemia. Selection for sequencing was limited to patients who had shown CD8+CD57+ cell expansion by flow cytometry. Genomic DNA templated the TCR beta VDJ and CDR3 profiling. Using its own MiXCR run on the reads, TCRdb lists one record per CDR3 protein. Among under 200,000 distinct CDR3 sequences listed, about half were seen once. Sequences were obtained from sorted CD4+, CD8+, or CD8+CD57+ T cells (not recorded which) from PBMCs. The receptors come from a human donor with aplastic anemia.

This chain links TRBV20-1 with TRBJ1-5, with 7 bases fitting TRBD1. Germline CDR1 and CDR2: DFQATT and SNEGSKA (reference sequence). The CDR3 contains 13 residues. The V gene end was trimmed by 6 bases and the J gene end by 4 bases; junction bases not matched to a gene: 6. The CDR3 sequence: CSASTGPNQPQHF. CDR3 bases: TGCAGTGCCTCGACAGGGCCAAATCAGCCCCAGCATTTT.

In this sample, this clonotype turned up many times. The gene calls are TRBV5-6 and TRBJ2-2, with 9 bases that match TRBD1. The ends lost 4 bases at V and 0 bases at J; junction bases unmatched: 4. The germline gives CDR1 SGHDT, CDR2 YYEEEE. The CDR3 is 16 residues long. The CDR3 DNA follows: TGTGCCAGCAGCATCCGACAGGGGGCGAACACCGGGGAGCTGTTTTTT. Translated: CASSIRQGANTGELFF.

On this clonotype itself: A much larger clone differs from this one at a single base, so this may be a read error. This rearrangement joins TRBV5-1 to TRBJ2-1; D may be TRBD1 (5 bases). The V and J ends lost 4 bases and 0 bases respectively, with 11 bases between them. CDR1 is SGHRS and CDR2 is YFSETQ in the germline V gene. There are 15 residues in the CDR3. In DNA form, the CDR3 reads TGCGCCAGCAGCCCCGACAGCAGCTCCTACAATGAGCAGTTCTTC. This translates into CASSPDSSSYNEQFF.

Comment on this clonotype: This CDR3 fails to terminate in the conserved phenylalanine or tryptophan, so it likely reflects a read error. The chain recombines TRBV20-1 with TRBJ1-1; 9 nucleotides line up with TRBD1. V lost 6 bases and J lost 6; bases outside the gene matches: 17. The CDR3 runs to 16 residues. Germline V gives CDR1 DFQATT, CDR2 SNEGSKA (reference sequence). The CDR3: CSASSQPGTGKPEAFL. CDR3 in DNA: TGCAGTGCCAGCAGCCAACCCGGGACAGGGAAACCTGAAGCTTTCCTT.